This entry lists 16 T cell receptor beta chains sequenced from one sample in a study of CD8+ T cells in alopecia areata. cDNA reverse transcribed from extracted RNA served as the sequencing template. Sequencing used immunoSEQ multiplex PCR; TCRdb keeps in-frame clones, though not all of them. Of about 100,000 clones detected, almost 60% appear once; the ten largest clones hold 16%. Treatment specified: oral pan-JAK inhibitor, 5-10 mg twice daily. This material consisted of CD8+ T cells sorted from blood, taken at approximately week 61, from a patient treated with tofacitinib. Receptors were obtained from a human donor with alopecia areata.

The V call is TRBV4-1, the J call TRBJ1-2; D remains unclear. V was cut by 3 bases and J by 3 bases, with 17 bases left in between. CDR1 and CDR2 (germline): MGHRA, YSYEKL. CDR3 length: 16 amino acids. The CDR3 sequence is CASSQGPRAYYYGYTF. CDR3 nucleotide sequence: TGCGCCAGCAGCCAGGGCCCCCGGGCCTACTACTATGGCTACACCTTC.

Regarding this clone: Other DNA sequences in the same sample also yield this CDR3. V usage is TRBV9 and J usage is TRBJ1-2, with a possible D match to TRBD1 (6 bases). Between the trimmed V and J ends, which lost 0 bases and 4 bases, there was a span of 10 bases. Looked up from germline, CDR1 is SGDLS and CDR2 is YYNGEE. This CDR3 has 14 residues. CDR3 in DNA: TGTGCCAGCAGCGTAGGGAGAGGGGGCTATGGCTACACCTTC. Protein product: CASSVGRGGYGYTF.

This clone has a handful of counts. The genes are TRBV19 and TRBJ1-4; D is uncertain. The V end lost 5 bases, the J end lost 2 bases, and 9 bases lay between the germline ends. The germline CDR1 and CDR2 sequences are LNHDA and SQIVND (reference sequence). This CDR3 spans 14 amino acids. The chain's CDR3 is CASSLRATNEKLFF. CDR3 bases: TGTGCCAGTAGTCTCCGGGCCACTAATGAAAAACTGTTTTTT.

The gene calls are TRBV7-2 and TRBJ2-7; D is perhaps TRBD2 (6 bases). The CDR3 contains 16 residues. Germline loops: CDR1 SGHTA, CDR2 FQGNSA. V was clipped by 3 bases and J by 3 bases, with 18 bases between them. The CDR3 DNA follows: TGTGCCAGCAGCTTGGGTGTGCGGGGAAGGCGCTACGAGCAGTACTTC. It is translated as CASSLGVRGRRYEQYF.

V usage is TRBV30 and J usage is TRBJ2-3; 9 positions agree with TRBD1. CDR1 and CDR2 (germline): GTSNPN, SVGIG (reference sequence). The CDR3 loop spans 15 amino acids. With V trimmed by 5 bases and J by 0 bases, 6 bases remained unmatched. The CDR3 nucleotides are TGTGCCTGGGGACCCGGGACAGGGAGCACAGATACGCAGTATTTT. Encoded protein: CAWGPGTGSTDTQYF.

The V and J genes are TRBV10-2 and TRBJ2-5; 9 bases align to TRBD2. The germline gives CDR1 WSHSY, CDR2 SAAADI. This CDR3 contains 13 residues. The ends lost 8 bases at V and 2 bases at J; junction bases unmatched: 3. CDR3 sequence (DNA): TGCGCCAGCCAGAGCGGGGGGCAAGAGACCCAGTACTTC. This translates into CASQSGGQETQYF.

The chain joins TRBV19 to TRBJ1-1; D not certain. V was cut by 5 bases and J by 3 bases, with 10 bases left in between. The V gene's germline CDR1 is LNHDA and CDR2 SQIVND (reference sequence). CDR3 size: 13 residues. CDR3 region: CASSPQGYTEAFF. DNA of the CDR3: TGTGCCAGTAGTCCCCAAGGGTACACTGAAGCTTTCTTT.

The rearrangement links TRBV2 to TRBJ1-6; D gene ambiguous. The CDR3 runs to 16 residues. Germline lookup yields CDR1 SNHLY and CDR2 FYNNEI. The V end was cut by 7 bases, the J end by 4 bases, with 17 bases between. DNA for the CDR3: TGTGCCAGCACCGCGCGGTCCTTTGTTTATAATTCACCCCTCCACTTT. Translated: CASTARSFVYNSPLHF.

The chain recombines TRBV5-4 with TRBJ2-7, with D uncertain. The germline V gene has CDR1 SGHNT and CDR2 YYREEE (reference sequence). With 5 bases removed from V and 4 bases from J, the gap between germline ends came to 19 bases. The CDR3 is 15 residues long. The CDR3 nucleotides read TGTGCCAGCAGAGATTTGGCGAGATCCTTGTACGAGCAGTACTTC. Encoded protein: CASRDLARSLYEQYF. Together with reference TRBV5-4 and TRBJ2-7, the CDR3 gives the full variable domain: ETGVTQSPTHLIKTRGQQVTLRCSSQSGHNTVSWYQQALGQGPQFIFQYYREEENGRGNFPPRFSGLQFPNYSSELNVNALELDDSALYLCASRDLARSLYEQYFGPGTRLTVT.

This rearrangement joins TRBV5-6 to TRBJ1-4, with TRBD1 as a possible D gene (5 bases). This CDR3 has 12 residues. The V end was cut by 0 bases, the J end by 8 bases, with 5 bases between. Germline V gene lookup returns CDR1 SGHDT and CDR2 YYEEEE. Here the CDR3 reads CASSLGDEKLFF. CDR3 DNA sequence: TGTGCCAGCAGCTTGGGGGACGAAAAACTGTTTTTT. The complete variable domain, with remaining parts taken from reference TRBV5-6 and TRBJ1-4, reads DAGVTQSPTHLIKTRGQQVTLRCSPKSGHDTVSWYQQALGQGPQFIFQYYEEEERQRGNFPDRFSGHQFPNYSSELNVNALLLGDSALYLCASSLGDEKLFFGSGTQLSVL.

V and J are TRBV6-5 and TRBJ2-5, with 10 bases fitting TRBD1. With 4 bases clipped from V and 7 bases from J, the junction kept 6 bases outside the gene matches. The CDR3 has 14 amino acids. Germline V lookup: CDR1 MNHEY, CDR2 SVGAGI. The DNA for the CDR3 is TGTGCCAGCAGTTCGACAGGGGGCCCGGGGACCCAGTACTTC. Protein product: CASSSTGGPGTQYF.

V and J are TRBV29-1 and TRBJ2-7, with a weak D call TRBD1 (6 bases). There are 12 residues in the CDR3. Per the germline V gene, CDR1 is SQVTM and CDR2 is ANQGSEA. With 4 bases removed from V and 2 bases from J, the gap between germline ends came to 9 bases. CDR3 sequence (DNA): TGCAGCGTTGTGGGACAAACCTACGAGCAGTACTTC. Amino acid sequence: CSVVGQTYEQYF.

The V gene is TRBV6-1, the J gene TRBJ1-5, with 10 bases aligning to TRBD1. Germline loops: CDR1 MNHNS, CDR2 SASEGT. This CDR3 region has 19 residues. The J segment lost 5 bases and the V segment lost 1 base, leaving 14 bases of the junction unmatched. CDR3 in amino acids: CASSEVWGQGIPTHQPQHF. Written as DNA, the CDR3 is TGTGCCAGCAGTGAAGTATGGGGACAGGGGATACCAACCCATCAGCCCCAGCATTTT.

V and J are TRBV29-1 and TRBJ1-3, with unresolved D. V was pared by 2 bases and J by 7 bases, with 12 bases between. CDR1 is SQVTM, CDR2 ANQGSEA, per germline. The CDR3 has 13 residues. The CDR3 coding sequence is TGCAGCGTTGAAACAGTCCTGGGGAACACCATATATTTT. Its translation is CSVETVLGNTIYF.

This clone ranks as medium-sized. The V call is TRBV7-9, the J call TRBJ2-3; D gene unclear. CDR1 SEHNR and CDR2 FQNEAQ come from the germline V gene (reference sequence). The ends were cut back, 3 bases at V and 2 bases at J, with 3 bases in the middle. The CDR3 runs 12 residues. For the CDR3, the DNA is TGTGCCAGCAGCTTCTCCACAGATACGCAGTATTTT. Its protein is CASSFSTDTQYF. The whole variable domain, remainder taken from reference TRBV7-9 and TRBJ2-3, is DTGVSQNPRHKITKRGQNVTFRCDPISEHNRLYWYRQTLGQGPEFLTYFQNEAQLEKSRLLSDRFSAERPKGSFSTLEIQRTEQGDSAMYLCASSFSTDTQYFGPGTRLTVL.

The chain couples TRBV5-1 to TRBJ2-3, with 8 bases fitting TRBD2. J was trimmed by 3 bases and V by 7 bases; bases with no gene match: 10. Looked up from germline, CDR1 is SGHRS and CDR2 is YFSETQ. The CDR3 is 15 residues long. In DNA, the CDR3 is TGCGCCAGCGGCGCTCGGGGGGGCAGAACAGATACGCAGTATTTT. Protein product: CASGARGGRTDTQYF.